This note documents a single T cell receptor beta chain sequence. Its antigen remains unidentified. The sample is drawn from a study of shared clonotypes between healthy human individuals. CD45RO-negative CD8 cells positively selected for CCR7 made up the naive population, which excluded terminally differentiated effector memory CD45RA+ cells. Study-wide points: Estimated clonotype richness was generally higher in naive than memory subsets. The study drew on few donors, limiting represented genetic and exposure-history diversity.

The CDR3 runs 16 residues. Trimming pared 4 bases from V and 0 bases from J, leaving 16 bases between. The germline gives CDR1 SGHRS, CDR2 YFSETQ. The repertoire was sequenced with immunoSEQ multiplex PCR; TCRdb's copy has only in-frame clones and lacks some. There are 2 million to 2.5 million clones in the sample; approximately 94% occur only once, and about 1.8% lies in the top ten. The TCR originated in a young man in good health. Some clones in this sample may be carry-over from other donors' samples. The chain couples TRBV5-1 to TRBJ1-1; tentatively, D is TRBD1 (6 bases). Material for sequencing was naive CD8+ T cells from PBMCs. CDR3 sequence reads: CASSPGQYSLNTEAFF. The CDR3 region has the DNA TGCGCCAGCAGCCCCGGACAGTACTCTTTGAACACTGAAGCTTTCTTT.